The sequence of this TCR beta chain was determined in a study of control samples from healthy donors and cancer patients. The method was immunoSEQ multiplex PCR; TCRdb's version includes in-frame clones alone and lacks a portion of them. The sample lists approximately 40,000 clones, 80% to 95% seen once, with around 3.6% in the top ten. The J segment lost 4 bases and the V segment lost 11 bases, leaving 13 bases of the junction unmatched. The CDR3 totals 14 residues. The germline V gene has CDR1 MDHEN and CDR2 SYDVKM. The rearrangement links TRBV28 to TRBJ1-1; 7 positions agree with TRBD1. The sample consisted of blood. The origin of this receptor is a woman between 50 and 59 years old in good health. The CDR3, as DNA: TGTGCCGGACTGCGACAGGGTGGGAGCACTGAAGCTTTCTTT. Translation: CAGLRQGGSTEAFF.